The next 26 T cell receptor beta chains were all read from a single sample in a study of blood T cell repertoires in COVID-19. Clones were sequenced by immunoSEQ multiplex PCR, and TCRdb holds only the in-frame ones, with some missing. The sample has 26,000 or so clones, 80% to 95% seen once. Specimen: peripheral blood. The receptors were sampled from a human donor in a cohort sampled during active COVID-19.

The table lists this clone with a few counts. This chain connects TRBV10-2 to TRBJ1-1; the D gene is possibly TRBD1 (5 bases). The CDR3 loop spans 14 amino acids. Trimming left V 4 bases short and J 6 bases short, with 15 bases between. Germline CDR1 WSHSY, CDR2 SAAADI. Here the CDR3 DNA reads TGCGCCAGCAGTGGTTCAGGGTCGGGCGCTGAAGCTTTCTTT. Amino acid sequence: CASSGSGSGAEAFF.

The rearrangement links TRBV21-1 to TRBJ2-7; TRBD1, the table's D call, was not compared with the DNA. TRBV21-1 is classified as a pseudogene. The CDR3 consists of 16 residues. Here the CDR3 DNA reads TGTGCCAGCAGCAAACGGCCGCGACAGGGGCTAAGAGAGCAGTACGTC. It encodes CASSKRPRQGLREQYV.

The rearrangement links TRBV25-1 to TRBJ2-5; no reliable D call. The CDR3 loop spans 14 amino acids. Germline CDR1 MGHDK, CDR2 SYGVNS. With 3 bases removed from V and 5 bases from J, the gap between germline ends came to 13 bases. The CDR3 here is CASSEFESWETQYF. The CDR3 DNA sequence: TGTGCCAGCAGTGAGTTTGAGAGCTGGGAGACCCAGTACTTC.

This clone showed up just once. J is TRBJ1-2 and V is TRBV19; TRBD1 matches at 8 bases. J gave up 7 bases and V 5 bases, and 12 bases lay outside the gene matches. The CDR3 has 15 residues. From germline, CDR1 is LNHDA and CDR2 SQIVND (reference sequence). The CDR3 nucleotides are TGTGCCAGTAGTCCCTGGGACAGGAGAGCCGGTGGCTACACCTTC. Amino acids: CASSPWDRRAGGYTF.

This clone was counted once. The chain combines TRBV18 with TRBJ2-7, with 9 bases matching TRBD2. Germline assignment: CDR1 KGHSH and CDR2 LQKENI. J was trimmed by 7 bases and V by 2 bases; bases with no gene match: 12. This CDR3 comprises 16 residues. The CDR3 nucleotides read TGTGCCAGCTCACCAGCGGGTGGAGCGGGGGGCGGAGAGCAGTACTTC. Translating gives CASSPAGGAGGGEQYF.

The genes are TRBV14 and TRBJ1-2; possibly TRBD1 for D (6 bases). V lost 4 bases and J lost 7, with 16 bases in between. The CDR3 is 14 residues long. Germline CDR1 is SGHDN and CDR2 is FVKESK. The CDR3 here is CASSPLGGASGYTF. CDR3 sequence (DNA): TGTGCCAGCAGCCCCCTGGGGGGGGCCAGTGGCTACACCTTC.

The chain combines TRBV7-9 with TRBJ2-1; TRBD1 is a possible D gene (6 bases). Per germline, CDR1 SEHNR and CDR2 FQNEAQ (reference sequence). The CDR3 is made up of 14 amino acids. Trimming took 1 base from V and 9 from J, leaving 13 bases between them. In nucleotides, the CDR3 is TGTGCCAGCAGCTTAGGGATACAGGGAAGTGAGCAGTTCTTC. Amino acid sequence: CASSLGIQGSEQFF.

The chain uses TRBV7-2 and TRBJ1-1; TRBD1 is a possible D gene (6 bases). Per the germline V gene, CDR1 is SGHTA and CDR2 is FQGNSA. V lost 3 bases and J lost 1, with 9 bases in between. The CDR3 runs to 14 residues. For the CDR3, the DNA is TGTGCCAGCAGCTTTCAAGGGGGGAACACTGAAGCTTTCTTT. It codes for CASSFQGGNTEAFF.

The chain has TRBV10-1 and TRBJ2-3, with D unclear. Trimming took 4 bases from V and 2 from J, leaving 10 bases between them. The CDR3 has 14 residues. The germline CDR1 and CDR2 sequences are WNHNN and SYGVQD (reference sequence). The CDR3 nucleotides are TGCGCCAGCAGTGGGGCAGGATCCACAGATACGCAGTATTTT. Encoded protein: CASSGAGSTDTQYF.

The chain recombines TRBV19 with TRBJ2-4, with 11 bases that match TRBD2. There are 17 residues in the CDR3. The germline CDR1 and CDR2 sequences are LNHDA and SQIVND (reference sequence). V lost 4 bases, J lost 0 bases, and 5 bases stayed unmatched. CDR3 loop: CASSTTLAGGAKNIQYF. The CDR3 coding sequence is TGTGCCAGTAGTACTACTCTAGCGGGAGGAGCCAAAAACATTCAGTACTTC.

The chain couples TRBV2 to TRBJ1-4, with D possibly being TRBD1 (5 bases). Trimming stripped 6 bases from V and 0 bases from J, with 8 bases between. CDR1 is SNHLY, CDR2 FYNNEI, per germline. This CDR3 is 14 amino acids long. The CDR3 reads CASRLTATNEKLFF. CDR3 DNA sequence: TGTGCCAGCAGATTGACAGCAACTAATGAAAAACTGTTTTTT.

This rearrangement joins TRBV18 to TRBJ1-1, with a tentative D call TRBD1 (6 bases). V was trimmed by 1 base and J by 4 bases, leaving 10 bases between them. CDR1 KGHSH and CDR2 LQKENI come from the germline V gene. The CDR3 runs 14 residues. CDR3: CASSPRTDSTEAFF. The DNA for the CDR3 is TGTGCCAGCTCACCACGGACGGACAGCACTGAAGCTTTCTTT.

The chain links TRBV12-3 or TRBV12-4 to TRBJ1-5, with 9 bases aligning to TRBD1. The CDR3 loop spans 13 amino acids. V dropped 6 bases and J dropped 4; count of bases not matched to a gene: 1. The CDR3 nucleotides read TGTGCCAGCAGGACAGGGGGAAATCAGCCCCAGCATTTT. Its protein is CASRTGGNQPQHF.

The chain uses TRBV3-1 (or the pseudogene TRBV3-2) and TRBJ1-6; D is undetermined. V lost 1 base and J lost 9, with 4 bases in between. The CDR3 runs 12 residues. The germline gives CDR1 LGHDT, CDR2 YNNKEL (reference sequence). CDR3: CASSQGPSPLHF. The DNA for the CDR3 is TGTGCCAGCAGCCAAGGGCCTTCACCCCTCCACTTT.

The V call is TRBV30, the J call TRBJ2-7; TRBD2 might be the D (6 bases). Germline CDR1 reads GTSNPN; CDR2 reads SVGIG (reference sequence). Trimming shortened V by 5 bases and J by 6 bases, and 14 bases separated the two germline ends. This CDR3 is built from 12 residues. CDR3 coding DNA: TGTGCCTGGGGGGACGGGACTCTCGAGCAGTACTTC. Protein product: CAWGDGTLEQYF.

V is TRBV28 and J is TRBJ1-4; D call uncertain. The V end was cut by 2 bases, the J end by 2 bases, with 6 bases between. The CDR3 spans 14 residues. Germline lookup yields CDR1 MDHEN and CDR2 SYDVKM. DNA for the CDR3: TGTGCCAGCAGTTTAGGCTGGACTAATGAAAAACTGTTTTTT. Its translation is CASSLGWTNEKLFF.

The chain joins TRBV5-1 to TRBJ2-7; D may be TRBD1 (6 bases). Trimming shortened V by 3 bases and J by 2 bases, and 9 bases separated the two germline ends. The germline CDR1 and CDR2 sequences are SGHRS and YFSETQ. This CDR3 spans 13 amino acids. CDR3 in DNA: TGCGCCAGCAGCTCTGGACAGCCCTACGAGCAGTACTTC. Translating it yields CASSSGQPYEQYF.

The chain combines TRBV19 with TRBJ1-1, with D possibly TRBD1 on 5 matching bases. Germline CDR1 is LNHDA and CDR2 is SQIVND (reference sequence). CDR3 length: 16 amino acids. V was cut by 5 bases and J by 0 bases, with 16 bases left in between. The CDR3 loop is CASSQGPSRMNTEAFF. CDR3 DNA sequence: TGTGCCAGTAGTCAGGGTCCCTCACGTATGAACACTGAAGCTTTCTTT. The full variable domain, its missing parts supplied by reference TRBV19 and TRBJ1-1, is DGGITQSPKYLFRKEGQNVTLSCEQNLNHDAMYWYRQDPGQGLRLIYYSQIVNDFQKGDIAEGYSVSREKKESFPLTVTSAQKNPTAFYLCASSQGPSRMNTEAFFGQGTRLTVV.

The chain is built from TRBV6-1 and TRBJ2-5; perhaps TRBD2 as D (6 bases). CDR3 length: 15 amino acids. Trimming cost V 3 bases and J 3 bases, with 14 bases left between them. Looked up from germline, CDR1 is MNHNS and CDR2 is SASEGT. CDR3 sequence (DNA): TGTGCCAGCAGTGAGGGACCGGGACTGAAAGAGACCCAGTACTTC. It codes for CASSEGPGLKETQYF.

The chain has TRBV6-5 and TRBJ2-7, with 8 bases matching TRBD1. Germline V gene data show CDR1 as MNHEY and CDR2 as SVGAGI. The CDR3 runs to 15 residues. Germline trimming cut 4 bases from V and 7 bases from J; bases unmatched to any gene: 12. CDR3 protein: CASSSTGTGEEEQYV. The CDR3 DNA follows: TGTGCCAGCAGTTCGACCGGGACAGGAGAGGAGGAGCAGTACGTC.

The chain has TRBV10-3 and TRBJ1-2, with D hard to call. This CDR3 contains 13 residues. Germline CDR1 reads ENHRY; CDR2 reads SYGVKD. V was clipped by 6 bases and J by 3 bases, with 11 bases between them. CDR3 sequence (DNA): TGTGCCATCAGCACCTACAGTGACTATGGCTACACCTTC. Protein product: CAISTYSDYGYTF.

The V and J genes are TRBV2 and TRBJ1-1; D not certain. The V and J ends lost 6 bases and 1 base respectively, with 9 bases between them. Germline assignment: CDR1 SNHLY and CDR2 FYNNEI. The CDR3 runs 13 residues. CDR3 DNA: TGTGCCAGCAGGGCGGAGGGGAACACTGAAGCTTTCTTT. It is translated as CASRAEGNTEAFF. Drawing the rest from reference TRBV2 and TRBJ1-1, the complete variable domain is EPEVTQTPSHQVTQMGQEVILRCVPISNHLYFYWYRQILGQKVEFLVSFYNNEISEKSEIFDDQFSVERPDGSNFTLKIRSTKLEDSAMYFCASRAEGNTEAFFGQGTRLTVV.

The CDR3 here is CASSIWTGGNTIYF. In DNA, the CDR3 is TGTGCCAGTAGTATATGGACAGGGGGGAACACCATATATTTT. The genes are TRBV19 and TRBJ1-3, with 10 nucleotides matching TRBD1. The CDR3 sequence is 14 residues long. V shed 2 bases, J shed 7 bases, and the junction held 2 bases outside the gene matches. Germline loops: CDR1 LNHDA, CDR2 SQIVND (reference sequence). The full variable domain, with the rest looked up from reference TRBV19 and TRBJ1-3, is DGGITQSPKYLFRKEGQNVTLSCEQNLNHDAMYWYRQDPGQGLRLIYYSQIVNDFQKGDIAEGYSVSREKKESFPLTVTSAQKNPTAFYLCASSIWTGGNTIYFGEGSWLTVV.

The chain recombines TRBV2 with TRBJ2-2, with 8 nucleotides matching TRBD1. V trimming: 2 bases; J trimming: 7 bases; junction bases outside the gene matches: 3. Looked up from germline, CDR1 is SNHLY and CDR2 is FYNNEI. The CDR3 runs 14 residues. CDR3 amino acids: CASSEPGGGGELFF. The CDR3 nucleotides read TGTGCCAGCAGTGAACCAGGGGGCGGCGGGGAGCTGTTTTTT.

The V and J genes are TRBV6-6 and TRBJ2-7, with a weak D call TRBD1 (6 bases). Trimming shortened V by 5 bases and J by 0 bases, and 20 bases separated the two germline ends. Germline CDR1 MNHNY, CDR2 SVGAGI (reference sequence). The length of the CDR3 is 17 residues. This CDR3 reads CASSHGTPLLGSYEQYF. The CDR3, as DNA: TGTGCCAGCAGTCATGGGACACCCCTCCTGGGCTCCTACGAGCAGTACTTC.

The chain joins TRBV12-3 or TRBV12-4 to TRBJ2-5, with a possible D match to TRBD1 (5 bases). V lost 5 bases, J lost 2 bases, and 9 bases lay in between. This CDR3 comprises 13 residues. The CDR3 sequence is CASSPGRQETQYF. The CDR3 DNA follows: TGTGCCAGCAGTCCAGGGCGACAAGAGACCCAGTACTTC.